This T cell receptor (beta chain) was sequenced for a study of shared clonotypes between healthy human individuals (dated by TCRdb to the early 2020s). General notes on the study: A couple of women and a few men aged 18 to 49 years were included in the cohort. Between about 0.85 and 9.5 billion PBMCs per donor were obtained by leukapheresis. To estimate repertoire size and how much clonotype sharing occurs between individuals, the study deeply sequenced the blood TCR repertoires of five healthy adults. Libraries were prepared and TCR repertoires were sequenced by different laboratories using diverse techniques, in order to increase sequencing depth and limit assay-specific biases. For each donor, CD4 naive and CD4 memory were each given three plates, CD8 naive was given two plates, and CD8 memory was given one plate.

Germline trimming: 3 bases from V, 5 bases from J; junction bases outside gene matches: 6. In the germline V gene, CDR1 corresponds to LGHNT and CDR2 to FRNRAP. From its cysteine to its phenylalanine, the CDR3 spans 15 amino acids. CDR3 DNA is the only sequence kept; it has 45 bases, read in frame from the first base. Using the deep immunoSEQ assay, TCR CDR3 regions were amplified from genomic DNA by multiplex PCR. Extracted genomic DNA from each cell subset was distributed evenly across all wells of several immunoSEQ 96-well plates, and each plate was treated as a replicate. Each replicate PCR for sorted subsets received roughly 0.2 ug genomic DNA, equal to some 32,000 T cell genomes. Purified libraries were measured with a Qubit 3.0 fluorometer, size-checked on a Bioanalyzer 2100, and measured again with the KAPA Library Quantification kit. Every immunoSEQ 96-well plate was sequenced on a dedicated single-read 150-cycle Illumina NextSeq 550 flow cell. The original methods were these. Because only junctional sequences without quality scores were contained in the immunoSEQ output, filtering matching that applied to full-length reads could not be performed. To assign V/J genes and CDR3, sequences were annotated using PyIR, a Python wrapper for IgBLAST v1.9, with IMGT germline references. Reads with weak V/J assignments (E-value above 1e-6), missing CDR3, stop codons, out-of-frame junctions, or ambiguous translated residues were removed. V3J clonotypes were defined by identical inferred V gene, J gene, and CDR3 amino acid sequence. Percentage overlap between repertoires was calculated by dividing the number of shared unique clonotypes by the size of the smaller repertoire. RTK rarefaction, the Chao1 estimator, and Recon v2.1 estimates of unobserved clonotypes were used to assess repertoire richness. Generation probabilities for all TCRbeta clonotypes obtained by the gDNA method from a few donors were computed using OLGA. Entries here come from immuneACCESS through TCRdb and include only in-frame sequences with V and J called. Some clones fail to appear in such tables; in the studies checked, an unresolved V gene covers under half of the shortfall, and the cause of the remainder is unknown. The DNA was the basis for D and trimming; V, J and clone size are from that table. This sample comprises around 2.3 million clones, 90% to 97% of them detected only once. The ten largest clones capture around 0.13% of the sample.

As to this clone: The antigen this receptor binds is unknown. Base qualities are not provided; no much larger clone lies one nucleotide away.

The donors were healthy, HIV-negative adults who had no recently reported acute infections or vaccinations. Every donor was a Caucasian adult living in Nashville, Tennessee, USA. Magnetic negative selection was used to enrich CD4+ T cells, after which naive cells were positively selected on CD45RA and the negative fraction became the memory subset. Blood was obtained by leukapheresis, after which PBMCs were separated by Ficoll-Histopaque density gradient centrifugation and cryopreserved in liquid nitrogen vapor phase. Analytical flow cytometry was used to check the purity and quantity of each magnetically sorted T cell population. Each sorted fraction had its genomic DNA isolated and then quantified by UV absorbance on a Nanodrop 2000c. Results the study describes overall, beyond this receptor: Pairwise subsampling led to the expectation that sequencing depth would affect the degree of clonotype sharing among donors. Even with the large sequencing depth, rarefaction of the sorted-subset datasets indicated that sequencing was incomplete. When several donors were compared, the shared fraction of clonotypes was 5% to 6.5% for naive CD4, 3.5% to 4% for naive CD8, about 2.4% for memory CD4, and roughly 0.43% for memory CD8. Compared with non-shared clonotypes, the clonotypes found in all four sorted-subset donors had higher generation probabilities. Larger estimated clonotype richness was generally found for naive subsets than for memory subsets. Sampling was limited to blood, and TCR repertoires in tissue likely differ from TCR repertoires in blood. Because the study included only a small number of donors, the genetic and exposure-history diversity represented was limited.

The chain links TRBV12-5 with TRBJ2-5, with 10 bases matching TRBD2. Sequencing was carried out using naive CD4+ T cells sorted from blood. The sample's cell subset or site label is to be understood as: CD45RA+ positively selected. The receptor was isolated from a man between 18 and 35 years old in good health. For the CDR3, the sequence is CASGLLAGSLETQYF. The sequenced DNA is TGTGCTAGTGGTTTACTAGCGGGAAGTTTGGAGACCCAGTACTTC.